A selection of T cell receptor beta chains follows, all from one sample in a study of vaccination and CD4 T cells after COVID-19. TCRdb re-analysed the PCR reads in MiXCR, keeping a single row per CDR3 protein. This sample has more than 20,000 distinct CDR3 sequences; 32% occur once, and the top ten carry about 10%. No antigens are known for them. Sequenced material: CD4+ T cells from blood, cultured in vitro, taken about 7 months after SARS-CoV-2 vaccination. These receptors came from a human donor who had recovered from COVID-19. The CDR3 runs from the conserved cysteine through the conserved F or W. A D gene is named only where the DNA matches it firmly. The listing skips clone size in some rows; elsewhere it reads once, few, many or a size class.

d_call	clone_size	v_call	j_call	cdr3_aa	cdr3_nt
TRBD2	few	TRBV20-1	TRBJ2-7	CSARTSGSYEQYF	TGCAGTGCTCGGACTAGCGGGAGCTACGAGCAGTACTTC
TRBD1	-	TRBV24-1	TRBJ2-5	CATSDARQGERETQYF	TGTGCCACCAGTGACGCCCGACAGGGCGAGCGGGAGACCCAGTACTTC
-	-	TRBV5-6	TRBJ2-3	CASSFYASTDTQYF	TGTGCCAGCAGCTTTTATGCTAGCACAGATACGCAGTATTTT
TRBD2	-	TRBV7-3	TRBJ2-3	CASSSVSWGGTQYF	TGTGCCAGCAGCTCGGTGTCTTGGGGAGGGACGCAGTATTTT
-	-	TRBV7-6	TRBJ1-1	CASRKQANTEAFF	TGTGCCAGCAGGAAACAGGCGAACACTGAAGCTTTCTTT
-	-	TRBV20-1	TRBJ1-5	CSARDIIGAGLHQPQHF	TGCAGTGCTAGAGATATTATCGGCGCAGGGCTACATCAGCCCCAGCATTTT
-	few	TRBV10-3	TRBJ1-2	CAISDGGEADYGYTF	TGTGCCATCAGTGACGGAGGCGAAGCTGACTATGGCTACACCTTC
-	few	TRBV20-1	TRBJ2-5	CSAGGLTGQETQYF	TGCAGTGCTGGAGGTCTAACGGGGCAAGAGACCCAGTACTTC
TRBD1	few	TRBV12-3/TRBV12-4	TRBJ1-5	CASSLRQGGGQPQHF	TGTGCCAGCAGTTTACGACAGGGTGGTGGCCAGCCCCAGCATTTT
TRBD2	medium-sized	TRBV20-1	TRBJ2-5	CSAPRTSRGRTQYF	TGCAGTGCTCCCCGGACTAGCAGGGGCAGGACCCAGTACTTC
TRBD1	-	TRBV7-2	TRBJ2-4	CASSAPTGANIQYF	TGTGCCAGCAGCGCCCCGACAGGGGCAAACATTCAGTACTTC
-	few	TRBV24-1	TRBJ2-1	CATGAAENDNEQFF	TGTGCCACCGGCGCGGCCGAAAACGACAATGAGCAGTTCTTC